Each of the 18 T cell receptor beta chains below was sequenced from the same sample in a study of T-cell reconstitution after alpha-beta-depleted transplantation in children. Preparation of the TCRbeta library was carried out with unique molecular identifiers. TCRdb independently ran MiXCR on the PCR reads; one entry per CDR3 protein. This table holds 550,000 to 800,000 distinct CDR3 sequences, about an eighth found once. The specimen was PBMCs, collected before TCRalphabeta/CD19-depleted stem cell transplant. The receptors stem from a girl aged 2 to 9 with congenital amegakaryocytic thrombocytopenia, due to receive a stem cell transplant.

A few counts support this clonotype. The V call is TRBV10-3, the J call TRBJ2-1; maybe TRBD2 (6 bases). Germline-derived CDR1 and CDR2 are ENHRY and SYGVKD. This CDR3 is 14 amino acids long. Trimming cost V 4 bases and J 6 bases, with 13 bases left between them. This chain's CDR3 is CAISGASEGNEQFF. In DNA, the CDR3 is TGTGCCATCAGTGGGGCTAGCGAAGGCAATGAGCAGTTCTTC.

As regards this clonotype: This may be a read error: a much more frequent sequence differs by one nucleotide. The chain combines TRBV5-1 with TRBJ2-1, with 7 bases identical to TRBD2. Germline CDR1 SGHRS, CDR2 YFSETQ. This CDR3 region has 14 residues. CDR3 residues: CASSPGLGHKEQFF. CDR3 sequence (DNA): TGCGCCAGCAGCCCAGGACTAGGTCACAAGGAGCAGTTCTTC.

The chain uses TRBV29-1 and TRBJ2-3, with 11 bases lining up with TRBD2. Trimming removed 5 bases from V and 5 bases from J; junction bases left unmatched: 12. Germline lookup yields CDR1 SQVTM and CDR2 ANQGSEA. CDR3 size: 16 residues. CDR3 nucleotides: TGCAGCGTTTCCCCCCTAGCGGGAGGAGGGTTAGATACGCAGTATTTT. The encoded protein is CSVSPLAGGGLDTQYF.

V usage is TRBV5-1 and J usage is TRBJ2-7, with D possibly TRBD1 on 5 matching bases. Germline lookup yields CDR1 SGHRS and CDR2 YFSETQ. V lost 0 bases, J lost 3 bases, and 10 bases lay in between. The CDR3 extends over 14 amino acids. CDR3 sequence reads: CASSLDARGYEQYF. The CDR3 nucleotides read TGCGCCAGCAGCTTGGATGCTAGGGGCTACGAGCAGTACTTC.

This clonotype was counted at least ten times. V usage is TRBV7-8 and J usage is TRBJ2-2; maybe TRBD2 (5 bases). Germline-derived CDR1 and CDR2 are SGHVS and FQNEAQ. The length of the CDR3 is 16 residues. V dropped 6 bases and J dropped 1 base, with 15 bases sitting between them. The CDR3 bases are TGTGCCAGCAGGAACCTAGCTCAGGAGAACACCGGGGAGCTGTTTTTT. Amino acids: CASRNLAQENTGELFF. The whole variable domain, filled in from reference TRBV7-8 and TRBJ2-2, reads GAGVSQSPRYKVAKRGQDVALRCDPISGHVSLFWYQQALGQGPEFLTYFQNEAQLDKSGLPSDRFFAERPEGSVSTLKIQRTQQEDSAVYLCASRNLAQENTGELFFGEGSRLTVL.

This clonotype has ten or more counts. The V and J genes are TRBV12-3 or TRBV12-4 and TRBJ2-7, with 9 bases lining up with TRBD1. V was pared by 9 bases and J by 4 bases, with 7 bases of the junction left unmatched. This CDR3 is 13 amino acids long. The CDR3 is CASSPGQGYEQYF. The DNA of the CDR3 is TGTGCCAGTAGTCCGGGACAGGGTTACGAGCAGTACTTC.

This rearrangement joins TRBV29-1 to TRBJ2-1; TRBD2 matches at 11 bases. The CDR3 runs 14 residues. Germline assignment: CDR1 SQVTM and CDR2 ANQGSEA. Trimming took 6 bases from V and 5 from J; bases not matched to a gene: 6. CDR3 sequence: CSVVPTSGNNEQFF. In DNA, the CDR3 is TGCAGCGTCGTCCCGACTAGCGGGAACAATGAGCAGTTCTTC.

In its sample, this clonotype was seen a few times. CDR3 region: CSAERVSGHEQYF. CDR3 DNA sequence: TGCAGTGCTGAAAGGGTATCGGGCCACGAGCAGTACTTC. The chain recombines TRBV20-1 with TRBJ2-7; D is unresolved. The CDR3 is made up of 13 amino acids. CDR1 DFQATT and CDR2 SNEGSKA come from the germline V gene (reference sequence). The V end was cut by 5 bases, the J end by 5 bases, with 16 bases between.

The rearrangement uses TRBV24-1 and TRBJ2-1; 9 bases match TRBD2. Germline CDR1 KGHDR, CDR2 SFDVKD. The CDR3 extends over 15 amino acids. V lost 1 base and J lost 5; bases outside the gene matches: 2. This CDR3 reads CATSDFASGNNEQFF. The CDR3 bases are TGTGCCACCAGTGATTTCGCTAGCGGGAACAATGAGCAGTTCTTC.

J is TRBJ2-1 and V is TRBV18; 9 nucleotides agree with TRBD2. This CDR3 has 15 amino acids. The junction had 3 bases not matched to a gene; V was cut back by 0 bases and J by 6 bases. The germline CDR1 and CDR2 sequences are KGHSH and LQKENI. CDR3 nucleotides: TGTGCCAGCTCACCACCAGCGGGAGGCGGCAATGAGCAGTTCTTC. Protein product: CASSPPAGGGNEQFF.

The chain recombines TRBV4-1 with TRBJ1-1, with D unclear. The CDR3 is 19 amino acids. V was pared by 0 bases and J by 4 bases, with 24 bases between. Germline assignment: CDR1 MGHRA and CDR2 YSYEKL. The CDR3 DNA follows: TGCGCCAGCAGCCAAGATCATTCGAAGGCGGCATCCCGTCGCACTGAAGCTTTCTTT. Amino acids: CASSQDHSKAASRRTEAFF.

The chain joins TRBV30 to TRBJ2-7; possible D gene TRBD1, 6 bases. The CDR3 has 12 residues. The V gene lost 3 bases and the J gene lost 6 bases, with 12 bases spanning the gap. CDR1 GTSNPN and CDR2 SVGIG come from the germline V gene (reference sequence). In DNA form, the CDR3 reads TGTGCCTGGAGGGGCCAGGGGTTCGAGCAGTACTTC. Translation gives CAWRGQGFEQYF.

This clonotype was found a few times. The chain couples TRBV2 to TRBJ2-7, with D possibly called TRBD1 or TRBD2 (5 bases each). Looked up from germline, CDR1 is SNHLY and CDR2 is FYNNEI. V lost 3 bases and J 2 bases, leaving 17 bases between the germline ends. The CDR3 spans 16 residues. The CDR3 is CASSDAVGDRPYEQYF. CDR3 in DNA: TGTGCCAGCAGTGATGCGGTGGGGGACCGACCCTACGAGCAGTACTTC.

This chain links TRBV20-1 with TRBJ2-6, with D maybe TRBD1 (6 bases). Germline V CDR1 and CDR2: DFQATT, SNEGSKA (reference sequence). V lost 6 bases to trimming and J lost 0 bases, with 18 bases between them. The CDR3 has 17 residues. Written as DNA, the CDR3 is TGCAGTGCGCCGTTAGGGGGTATGAGCTCTGGGGCCAACGTCCTGACTTTC. The encoded protein is CSAPLGGMSSGANVLTF.

On this clonotype: This may be a read error, as it is one base from a much larger clone. The CDR3 ends on some other residue instead of the conserved phenylalanine or tryptophan, so this is likely a read error. The rearrangement joins TRBV20-1 to TRBJ2-3; the match to TRBD2 covers 7 bases. The CDR3 contains 11 residues. Per germline, CDR1 DFQATT and CDR2 SNEGSKA (reference sequence). The CDR3 sequence: CRGGSTDTQYV. The CDR3 DNA reads as TGCAGGGGGGGGAGCACAGATACGCAGTATGTT.

The chain joins TRBV20-1 to TRBJ2-7; D is undetermined. Germline values: CDR1 DFQATT, CDR2 SNEGSKA (reference sequence). V was cut by 2 bases and J by 0 bases, with 11 bases left in between. There are 14 residues in the CDR3. The CDR3 protein is CSARSDSSSYEQYF. In DNA form, the CDR3 reads TGCAGTGCTAGAAGCGACTCAAGCTCCTACGAGCAGTACTTC.

This rearrangement joins TRBV11-3 to TRBJ2-5, with no clear D. This CDR3 has 13 amino acids. Germline lookup yields CDR1 SGHNT and CDR2 YENEEA. V was pared by 4 bases and J by 0 bases, with 6 bases between. In DNA, the CDR3 is TGTGCCAGCAGCTCTGAGTACCAAGAGACCCAGTACTTC. This encodes CASSSEYQETQYF.

The V call is TRBV29-1, the J call TRBJ2-1; the D gene is possibly TRBD2 (5 bases). Germline CDR1 is SQVTM and CDR2 is ANQGSEA. The CDR3 extends over 14 amino acids. With 4 bases removed from V and 2 bases from J, the gap between germline ends came to 12 bases. The CDR3 loop is CSVGGGGAYNEQFF. DNA of the CDR3: TGCAGCGTTGGGGGTGGAGGAGCCTACAATGAGCAGTTCTTC.